Shown below are 24 T cell receptor beta chains from a single sample sequenced in a study of T and B cells in COVID-19 patients. From blood, about 240-550 ng of genomic DNA served as TRB template. BIOMED2 TRB-A/B primer pools were used in multiplex TRB PCR. TCRdb analysed the multiplex PCR reads with MiXCR anew, one entry per CDR3 protein. Here the sample spans about 15,000 distinct CDR3 sequences, approximately 30% being singletons. The sample was blood. These TCRs come from a human donor who had recovered from COVID-19.

By share, this clonotype ranks as medium-sized. V gene TRBV19 combines with J gene TRBJ2-5; the D is unclear. V shed 4 bases and J shed 4 bases, with 4 bases lying between them. CDR1 LNHDA and CDR2 SQIVND come from the germline V gene (reference sequence). The CDR3 contains 11 residues. Here the CDR3 DNA reads TGTGCCAGTAGTACCGGAGAGACCCAGTACTTC. Translated, it gives CASSTGETQYF.

CDR3 sequence reads: CASSTQGDAFF. CDR3 in DNA: TGTGCCAGCAGTACTCAGGGGGACGCTTTCTTT. This rearrangement joins TRBV28 to TRBJ1-1, with TRBD1 matching 7 bases. This CDR3 spans 11 amino acids. After removal of 5 bases from V and 11 bases from J, the junction contained 5 bases not matched to a gene. Germline V gene sequence: CDR1 MDHEN, CDR2 SYDVKM.

The gene calls are TRBV14 and TRBJ2-2; 8 bases map to TRBD1. Germline V CDR1 and CDR2: SGHDN, FVKESK. V was pared by 5 bases and J by 1 base, with 6 bases of the junction left unmatched. The CDR3 is 16 amino acids. The CDR3 here is CASSITGTGNTGELFF. CDR3 nucleotide sequence: TGTGCCAGCAGCATAACCGGGACAGGGAACACCGGGGAGCTGTTTTTT.

The chain carries TRBV20-1 and TRBJ2-1, with TRBD2 identical over 9 bases. Germline loops: CDR1 DFQATT, CDR2 SNEGSKA (reference sequence). V trimming: 3 bases; J trimming: 6 bases; junction bases outside the gene matches: 12. The CDR3 consists of 16 residues. In DNA, the CDR3 is TGCAGTGCTAGTGACGGCGGGGGGGGGTCGGGCAATGAGCAGTTCTTC. Its translation: CSASDGGGGSGNEQFF.

V usage is TRBV18 and J usage is TRBJ1-6; D is unresolved. The CDR3 consists of 13 residues. The V and J ends lost 3 bases and 8 bases respectively, with 8 bases between them. Germline V lookup: CDR1 KGHSH, CDR2 LQKENI. Here the CDR3 reads CASSPNPDSPLHF. CDR3 nucleotide sequence: TGTGCCAGCTCACCGAACCCAGATTCACCCCTCCACTTT.

Judged by abundance, this clonotype is medium-sized. The chain is built from TRBV29-1 and TRBJ1-2; D may be TRBD1 (6 bases). This CDR3 contains 12 residues. V was trimmed by 4 bases and J by 8 bases, leaving 14 bases between them. Germline lookup yields CDR1 SQVTM and CDR2 ANQGSEA. The CDR3 here is CSVARETGGYTF. For the CDR3, the DNA is TGCAGCGTTGCTAGGGAAACAGGGGGCTACACCTTC.

The rearrangement joins TRBV24-1 to TRBJ2-3, with D possibly TRBD1 on 6 matching bases. The CDR3 covers 15 residues. Germline V CDR1 and CDR2: KGHDR, SFDVKD. Trimming stripped 8 bases from V and 2 bases from J, with 16 bases between. The CDR3 coding sequence is TGTGCCACCATGTCAGGGGACCAAATCACAGATACGCAGTATTTT. Encoded protein: CATMSGDQITDTQYF.

This clonotype was counted only a few times. The chain links TRBV6-5 to TRBJ1-2; tentative D call: TRBD1 (6 bases). Germline-derived CDR1 and CDR2 are MNHEY and SVGAGI. V lost 2 bases and J 8 bases, leaving 12 bases between the germline ends. This CDR3 is built from 13 residues. CDR3 region: CASSYLSGEGYTF. DNA for the CDR3: TGTGCCAGCAGTTACCTTTCAGGGGAGGGCTACACCTTC.

The chain has TRBV5-1 and TRBJ2-7; 9 bases agree with TRBD1. Germline-derived CDR1 and CDR2 are SGHRS and YFSETQ. V shed 2 bases, J shed 6 bases, and the junction held 3 bases outside the gene matches. The CDR3 contains 13 residues. The CDR3 DNA is TGCGCCAGCAGCTTAGGACAGGGGTCCGAGCAGTACTTC. This translates into CASSLGQGSEQYF.

The chain recombines TRBV6-5 with TRBJ1-3; no clear D. The CDR3 consists of 12 residues. V lost 6 bases to trimming and J lost 4 bases, with 7 bases between them. The germline V gene encodes CDR1 MNHEY and CDR2 SVGAGI. The CDR3 is CASSYRGNTIYF. CDR3 in DNA: TGTGCCAGCAGCTACAGAGGAAACACCATATATTTT.

This clonotype was observed a few times. The chain has TRBV6-5 and TRBJ1-6; D call uncertain. This CDR3 comprises 15 residues. Germline lookup yields CDR1 MNHEY and CDR2 SVGAGI. V was trimmed by 2 bases and J by 7 bases, leaving 12 bases between them. The CDR3 DNA is TGTGCCAGCAGTTACCCCTCTGAAGGAAATTCACCCCTCCACTTT. This codes for CASSYPSEGNSPLHF.

The J gene is TRBJ1-2, the V gene TRBV28; D is perhaps TRBD1 (5 bases). The germline V gene has CDR1 MDHEN and CDR2 SYDVKM. V was pared by 5 bases and J by 8 bases, with 15 bases between. CDR3 length equals 13 residues. DNA for the CDR3: TGTGCCAGCAGTCCATACACAGGAGGGGGCTACACCTTC. Its translation: CASSPYTGGGYTF.

The chain has TRBV10-1 and TRBJ1-4; TRBD1 matches 7 bases. This CDR3 region has 17 residues. Germline CDR1 is WNHNN and CDR2 is SYGVQD (reference sequence). V shed 7 bases, J shed 4 bases, and the junction held 15 bases outside the gene matches. The CDR3 reads CASTRRGRGLVNEKLFF. DNA of the CDR3: TGCGCCAGCACCCGGAGGGGGAGGGGGCTGGTTAATGAAAAACTGTTTTTT.

By sample share, this clonotype is medium-sized (0.01 to 0.1%). This rearrangement joins TRBV19 to TRBJ2-7, with TRBD1 matching over 9 bases. This CDR3 has 15 residues. Germline trimming cut 5 bases from V and 1 base from J; bases unmatched to any gene: 6. Per the germline V gene, CDR1 is LNHDA and CDR2 is SQIVND (reference sequence). The chain's CDR3 is CASSVTGGVSYEQYF. CDR3 bases: TGTGCCAGTAGTGTGACAGGGGGGGTTTCCTACGAGCAGTACTTC. Drawing the rest from reference TRBV19 and TRBJ2-7, the complete variable domain is DGGITQSPKYLFRKEGQNVTLSCEQNLNHDAMYWYRQDPGQGLRLIYYSQIVNDFQKGDIAEGYSVSREKKESFPLTVTSAQKNPTAFYLCASSVTGGVSYEQYFGPGTRLTVT.

About this clonotype: This sequence may be a read error, since a much larger clone differs from it by one base. This chain uses TRBV10-3 with TRBJ1-2, with D tentatively TRBD1 (5 bases). Germline V CDR1 and CDR2: ENHRY, SYGVKD. CDR3 length: 13 amino acids. The CDR3 here is CAISDEGPYGCTF. The CDR3 bases are TGTGCCATCAGTGATGAGGGGCCTTATGGCTGCACCTTC.

This clonotype is medium-sized (0.01 to 0.1%). V and J are TRBV18 and TRBJ2-3, with TRBD1 matching over 7 bases. After removal of 6 bases from V and 0 bases from J, the junction contained 12 bases not matched to a gene. The germline V gene has CDR1 KGHSH and CDR2 LQKENI. This CDR3 has 17 residues. Here the CDR3 DNA reads TGTGCCAGCTCCCCCTTACCCACAGGGGCTAGCACAGATACGCAGTATTTT. Translated, it gives CASSPLPTGASTDTQYF.

This clonotype was counted a few times. This chain connects TRBV20-1 to TRBJ2-5; 11 nucleotides line up with TRBD2. This CDR3 comprises 12 residues. CDR1 is DFQATT, CDR2 SNEGSKA, per germline (reference sequence). The CDR3 sequence: CSLAGGGETQYF. DNA for the CDR3: TGCAGCCTAGCGGGGGGCGGGGAGACCCAGTACTTC.

At least ten counts were recorded for this clonotype. This rearrangement joins TRBV27 to TRBJ2-1; tentative D call: TRBD1 (5 bases). V lost 0 bases and J lost 0, with 15 bases in between. Germline V CDR1 and CDR2: MNHEY, SMNVEV (reference sequence). The CDR3 spans 18 residues. This chain's CDR3 is CASSLSGQAYTSYNEQFF. CDR3 nucleotides: TGTGCCAGCAGTTTATCGGGGCAGGCCTATACCTCCTACAATGAGCAGTTCTTC.

This clonotype has only a few counts. The V gene is TRBV18, the J gene TRBJ1-1; 7 bases map to TRBD1. The J segment lost 4 bases and the V segment lost 3 bases, leaving 2 bases of the junction unmatched. This CDR3 contains 13 residues. CDR1 and CDR2 (germline): KGHSH, LQKENI. CDR3 residues: CASSPDRATEAFF. CDR3 sequence (DNA): TGTGCCAGCTCACCCGACAGGGCCACTGAAGCTTTCTTT.

This clonotype was counted at least ten times. This sequence joins TRBV12-3 or TRBV12-4 and TRBJ1-4; D is possibly TRBD1 (5 bases). Trimming pared 2 bases from V and 0 bases from J, leaving 7 bases between. This CDR3 is built from 15 residues. DNA of the CDR3: TGTGCCAGCAGTTTAAGGGGCGCAACTAATGAAAAACTGTTTTTT. As protein: CASSLRGATNEKLFF.

The rearrangement joins TRBV5-4 to TRBJ1-4; D call uncertain. Germline assignment: CDR1 SGHNT and CDR2 YYREEE (reference sequence). Trimming removed 2 bases from V and 6 bases from J, with 8 bases in between. The CDR3 loop spans 13 amino acids. The CDR3 region has the DNA TGTGCCAGCAGCTTCCCGGGAGATGAAAAACTGTTTTTT. It is translated as CASSFPGDEKLFF.

The J gene is TRBJ1-2, the V gene TRBV18; D ambiguous. V lost 1 base and J lost 2, with 14 bases in between. This CDR3 contains 16 residues. Germline loops: CDR1 KGHSH, CDR2 LQKENI. The CDR3 loop reads CASSPLILDRNYGYTF. CDR3 DNA: TGTGCCAGCTCACCACTCATTCTTGACCGGAACTATGGCTACACCTTC.

This chain joins TRBV5-4 and TRBJ1-5, with unresolved D. CDR1 is SGHNT, CDR2 YYREEE, per germline (reference sequence). Trimming shortened V by 0 bases and J by 4 bases, and 8 bases separated the two germline ends. The CDR3 contains 14 residues. The CDR3 loop reads CASSLEGDNQPQHF. Written as DNA, the CDR3 is TGTGCCAGCAGCTTGGAGGGAGATAATCAGCCCCAGCATTTT.

Note on this clonotype: Given a much more abundant clone one base away, this may be a read error. Likely a read error: the CDR3 ends without its conserved phenylalanine or tryptophan. V usage is TRBV19 and J usage is TRBJ1-2, with 9 nucleotides matching TRBD1. Per germline, CDR1 LNHDA and CDR2 SQIVND (reference sequence). Trimming removed 8 bases from V and 1 base from J; junction bases left unmatched: 2. There are 13 residues in the CDR3. CDR3 DNA sequence: TGTGCCAGTTCGGACAGGGGTAACTATGGCTACACCTCC. Protein product: CASSDRGNYGYTS.